Included here is one TCR beta chain sequence, with context. Its antigen is unknown. This entry belongs to a study of vaccination effects on CD4 cells after COVID-19. Whole-study context: Post-vaccine sampling occurred a median 72 days after the second dose.

Data came from immunoSEQ multiplex PCR; TCRdb stores just in-frame clones and leaves some out. The sample includes 20,000 to 30,000 clones, 73% of them seen just once. ViraFEST used viral peptide pools to expand antigen-specific CD4+ T cells before sequencing. Following culture for around 10 days, CD4+ T cells were isolated. It was two doses of either the BNT162b2 or mRNA-1273 vaccine that participants received. In the cultures, half the medium was exchanged for IL-2 medium on days 3 and 7. The CDR3 contains 13 residues. V lost 10 bases and J 4 bases, leaving 16 bases between the germline ends. The TCR originated in a human donor who received a COVID-19 vaccine. Sequencing used CD4+ T cells from PBMCs cultured with SARS-CoV-2 spike peptides, obtained after COVID-19 vaccination. V and J are TRBV12-3 or TRBV12-4 and TRBJ1-2; a possible D gene is TRBD1 (6 bases). The CDR3: CAIRGMATYGYTF. Written as DNA, the CDR3 is TGTGCCATCAGGGGAATGGCAACCTATGGCTACACCTTC.